The rows below give T cell receptor beta chains drawn from one sample of a study of blood T cell repertoires in COVID-19. Measured with immunoSEQ multiplex PCR; TCRdb has only the in-frame clones, and not every one. The sample includes some 70,000 clones, approximately 86% of them seen just once. The sequenced sample consisted of peripheral blood. The receptors were sampled from a man aged 50-60 years with active COVID-19. CDR3s include the opening cysteine and the closing phenylalanine or tryptophan. D genes are given only for firm matches. Size is omitted from some rows. Given values are once, few, many or a class for expanded clones.

CDR3	DNA	D	size	J	V
CASSLKSGGRPEAFF	TGTGCCAGCAGCCTAAAAAGTGGGGGGAGGCCTGAAGCTTTCTTT	.	.	TRBJ1-1	TRBV21-1
CASSLARGGYEQYF	TGTGCCAGCAGCTTAGCCCGCGGAGGCTACGAGCAGTACTTC	.	.	TRBJ2-7	TRBV11-2
CASSLGQGATNEKLFF	TGTGCCAGCAGCTTGGGACAGGGGGCAACTAATGAAAAACTGTTTTTT	TRBD1	.	TRBJ1-4	TRBV5-8
CASSSGQGIRGNTEAFF	TGTGCCAGTAGTTCCGGACAGGGCATTAGGGGGAACACTGAAGCTTTCTTT	TRBD1	.	TRBJ1-1	TRBV19
CASTGQGLVDTEAFF	TGTGCCAGCACCGGACAGGGGTTAGTGGACACTGAAGCTTTCTTT	TRBD1	.	TRBJ1-1	TRBV25-1
CASSRGDWEGYTF	TGTGCCAGCAGCCGTGGGGACTGGGAGGGCTACACCTTC	.	.	TRBJ1-2	TRBV7-9
CASSHRGFGDSPLHF	TGTGCCAGTAGTCACAGGGGATTTGGGGATTCACCCCTCCACTTT	TRBD1	.	TRBJ1-6	TRBV19
CASSLEASASSSYNEQFF	TGTGCCAGCAGCTTAGAGGCTAGCGCCTCAAGCTCCTACAATGAGCAGTTCTTC	.	.	TRBJ2-1	TRBV7-9
CASSYNTGDRTEAFF	TGTGCCAGCAGCTACAACACAGGGGACCGAACTGAAGCTTTCTTT	TRBD1	once	TRBJ1-1	TRBV7-6
CASSLGLAGGLNEQFF	TGTGCCAGCAGCCTTGGACTAGCGGGGGGACTCAATGAGCAGTTCTTC	TRBD2	.	TRBJ2-1	TRBV7-8
CASSPRGQGGIYEQYF	TGTGCCAGCAGTCCCCGAGGACAGGGGGGGATCTACGAGCAGTACTTC	TRBD1	.	TRBJ2-7	TRBV6-6
CASSQAPSALSTDTQYF	TGCGCCAGCAGCCAAGCACCTAGCGCCTTGAGCACAGATACGCAGTATTTT	.	.	TRBJ2-3	TRBV4-1
CAWSAAGVATNEKLFF	TGTGCCTGGAGTGCTGCGGGGGTTGCAACTAATGAAAAACTGTTTTTT	.	.	TRBJ1-4	TRBV30
CASSEGLEETQYF	TGTGCCAGCAGTGAGGGACTAGAAGAGACCCAGTACTTC	TRBD2	once	TRBJ2-5	TRBV2
CASSLGTGEKLFF	TGTGCCAGCAGCCTAGGGACAGGGGAAAAACTGTTTTTT	TRBD1	.	TRBJ1-4	TRBV3-1/TRBV3-2
CASSLTGGNTEAFF	TGTGCCAGCAGCTTAACGGGGGGGAACACTGAAGCTTTCTTT	.	.	TRBJ1-1	TRBV7-3
CATSRAPQETQYF	TGTGCCACCAGCAGGGCACCACAAGAGACCCAGTACTTC	.	.	TRBJ2-5	TRBV15
CASSRFQETQYF	TGTGCCAGCAGCCGTTTCCAAGAGACCCAGTACTTC	.	.	TRBJ2-5	TRBV7-2
CASSAASNQPQHF	TGTGCCAGCAGTGCGGCTAGCAATCAGCCCCAGCATTTT	.	.	TRBJ1-5	TRBV28
CASSLRRGTGELFF	TGTGCCAGCAGCTTGCGGCGGGGGACCGGGGAGCTGTTTTTT	TRBD2	few	TRBJ2-2	TRBV5-4